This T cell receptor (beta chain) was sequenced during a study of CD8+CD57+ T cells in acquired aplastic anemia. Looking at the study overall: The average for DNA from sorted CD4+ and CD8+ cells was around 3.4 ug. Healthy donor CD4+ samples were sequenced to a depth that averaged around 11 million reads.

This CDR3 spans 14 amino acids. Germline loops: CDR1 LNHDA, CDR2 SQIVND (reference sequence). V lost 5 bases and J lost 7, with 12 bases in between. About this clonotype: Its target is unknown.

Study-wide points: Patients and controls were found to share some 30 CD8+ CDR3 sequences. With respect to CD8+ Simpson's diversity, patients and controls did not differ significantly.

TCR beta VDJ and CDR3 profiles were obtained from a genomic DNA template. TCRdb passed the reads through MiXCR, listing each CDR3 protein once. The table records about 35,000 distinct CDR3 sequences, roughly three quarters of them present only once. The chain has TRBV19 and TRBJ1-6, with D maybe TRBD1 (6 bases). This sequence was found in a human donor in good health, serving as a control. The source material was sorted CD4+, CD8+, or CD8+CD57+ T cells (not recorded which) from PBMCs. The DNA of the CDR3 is TGTGCCAGTAGTTACAGGGAAGGGAATTCACCCCTCCACTTT. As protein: CASSYREGNSPLHF.